Below are 18 T cell receptor beta chains sequenced from a single sample in a study of CD8 T cells in ankylosing spondylitis. The study, taken as a whole, reports: A motif in TCR beta, a set of eight highly homologous variants, appeared characteristic of ankylosing spondylitis blood.

TCRdb used MiXCR to reprocess the 5' RACE reads, holding one entry per CDR3 protein. The sample consists of over 700,000 distinct CDR3 sequences, under 20% of them appearing once. Antigen specificity for these receptors is unknown. Sequencing used blood, either unsorted or a sorted T cell fraction (not recorded which). The receptor source for this set is a male donor with ankylosing spondylitis.

The chain employs TRBV20-1 and TRBJ1-5; D call uncertain. From germline, CDR1 is DFQATT and CDR2 SNEGSKA (reference sequence). V lost 2 bases and J 3 bases, leaving 11 bases between the germline ends. The CDR3 is 14 amino acids. The CDR3 DNA follows: TGCAGTGCTAGACCCGTTGGCGACAATCAGCCCCAGCATTTT. Translation: CSARPVGDNQPQHF.

This clonotype showed up many times. This chain joins TRBV12-3 or TRBV12-4 and TRBJ2-7; tentatively, D is TRBD1 or TRBD2 (5 bases each). The V and J ends lost 3 bases and 5 bases respectively, with 8 bases between them. This CDR3 spans 12 amino acids. The CDR3 DNA reads as TGTGCCAGCAGTTTGCCGGGGCACGAGCAGTACTTC. Translation: CASSLPGHEQYF.

This clonotype was recorded a few times. The J gene is TRBJ1-4, the V gene TRBV4-1; perhaps TRBD1 as D (6 bases). Germline V gene sequence: CDR1 MGHRA, CDR2 YSYEKL. This CDR3 contains 15 residues. V lost 3 bases, J lost 8 bases, and 16 bases lay in between. The chain's CDR3 is CASSHAGTGREKLFF. CDR3 in DNA: TGCGCCAGCAGCCACGCCGGAACAGGGCGCGAAAAACTGTTTTTT.

The chain joins TRBV7-3 to TRBJ1-1; the match to TRBD1 covers 7 bases. Germline V gives CDR1 SGHTA, CDR2 FQGTGA. Trimming removed 2 bases from V and 12 bases from J; junction bases left unmatched: 12. This CDR3 is 14 amino acids long. The CDR3 loop is CASSLDKLDRFPFF. CDR3 sequence (DNA): TGTGCCAGCAGCTTAGATAAATTGGACAGGTTCCCTTTCTTT.

This clonotype was counted at least ten times. The chain carries TRBV5-1 and TRBJ1-4; D is undetermined. Trimming shortened V by 4 bases and J by 7 bases, and 14 bases separated the two germline ends. Germline CDR1 reads SGHRS; CDR2 reads YFSETQ. The CDR3 runs to 14 residues. Here the CDR3 DNA reads TGCGCCAGCAGCGTGTCCCTAAGCGGTGAAAAACTGTTTTTT. Translated: CASSVSLSGEKLFF.

In this sample, this clonotype turned up a few times. This sequence joins TRBV5-1 and TRBJ1-6, with D possibly being TRBD1 (5 bases). The CDR3 covers 15 residues. V gave up 3 bases and J gave up 5 bases, with 12 bases separating them. CDR1 and CDR2 from the germline V gene are SGHRS and YFSETQ. The CDR3 loop reads CASSSTALNNSPLHF. CDR3 in DNA: TGCGCCAGCAGCTCGACAGCTTTGAATAATTCACCCCTCCACTTT.

The V gene is TRBV25-1, the J gene TRBJ1-1, with D possibly being TRBD1 (5 bases). Looked up from germline, CDR1 is MGHDK and CDR2 is SYGVNS. This CDR3 contains 15 residues. The V and J ends lost 1 base and 0 bases respectively, with 9 bases between them. The CDR3 coding sequence is TGTGCCAGCAGTGAATCGGGGGGAATGAACACTGAAGCTTTCTTT. It yields the protein CASSESGGMNTEAFF.

This clonotype was seen only a few times. V usage is TRBV6-5 and J usage is TRBJ1-2, with TRBD1 matching over 7 bases. This CDR3 has 12 residues. The germline gives CDR1 MNHEY, CDR2 SVGAGI. Unmatched junction bases numbered 6, after V lost 6 bases and J lost 8 bases. CDR3 sequence: CASSPGQVGYTF. CDR3 nucleotides: TGTGCCAGCAGCCCCGGACAGGTCGGCTACACCTTC.

This rearrangement joins TRBV5-6 to TRBJ1-4; unclear D gene. CDR1 and CDR2 (germline): SGHDT, YYEEEE. Deletions cut 4 bases from V and 0 bases from J, with 7 bases between. The CDR3 runs 14 residues. The CDR3 DNA is TGTGCCAGCAGCCGATATACAACTAATGAAAAACTGTTTTTT. Protein sequence: CASSRYTTNEKLFF.

This clonotype was seen only a few times. The rearrangement uses TRBV24-1 and TRBJ2-1, with 13 nucleotides matching TRBD2. J gave up 4 bases and V 5 bases, and 1 base lay outside the gene matches. This CDR3 contains 15 residues. Germline V lookup: CDR1 KGHDR, CDR2 SFDVKD. The CDR3, as DNA: TGTGCCACCAGTGGGACTAGCGGGAGATACAATGAGCAGTTCTTC. Its translation: CATSGTSGRYNEQFF.

The sample holds many counts of this clonotype. The rearrangement uses TRBV12-3 or TRBV12-4 and TRBJ2-2; D ambiguous. The ends were cut back, 6 bases at V and 4 bases at J, with 9 bases in the middle. The CDR3 runs 13 residues. CDR3 residues: CASRQLGTGELFF. Written as DNA, the CDR3 is TGTGCCAGCAGACAACTGGGCACCGGGGAGCTGTTTTTT.

This clonotype appeared a few times. The chain has TRBV3-1 and TRBJ2-1, with D possibly being TRBD2 (5 bases). The V end lost 1 base, the J end lost 4 bases, and 14 bases lay between the germline ends. Germline V gene data show CDR1 as LGHDT and CDR2 as YNNKEL (reference sequence). This CDR3 is built from 16 residues. CDR3 loop: CASSQGGLAPYNEQFF. The CDR3 DNA is TGTGCCAGCAGCCAAGGAGGTCTAGCACCTTACAATGAGCAGTTCTTC.

This chain uses TRBV20-1 with TRBJ2-1, with 8 bases lining up with TRBD2. The V segment lost 7 bases and the J segment 6 bases; nucleotides outside the gene matches: 5. Germline loops: CDR1 DFQATT, CDR2 SNEGSKA (reference sequence). The CDR3 sequence is 12 residues long. CDR3 in DNA: TGCAGTGTGGGGACTAGTACCAATGAGCAGTTCTTC. This encodes CSVGTSTNEQFF.

This chain connects TRBV28 to TRBJ2-7; D could derive from TRBD1 or TRBD2 (5 bases each). Germline assignment: CDR1 MDHEN and CDR2 SYDVKM. V gave up 4 bases and J gave up 4 bases, with 23 bases separating them. The CDR3 spans 17 residues. The CDR3 loop reads CASSSSPGAGFGYEQYF. The DNA for the CDR3 is TGTGCCAGCAGTTCGTCGCCTGGGGCGGGCTTTGGTTACGAGCAGTACTTC.

The chain recombines TRBV7-2 with TRBJ1-5; no clear D gene. Between the trimmed V and J ends, which lost 5 bases and 3 bases, there was a span of 17 bases. The CDR3 totals 16 residues. Looked up from germline, CDR1 is SGHTA and CDR2 is FQGNSA. The CDR3 loop is CASSTVWANDNQPQHF. DNA of the CDR3: TGTGCCAGCAGCACGGTTTGGGCCAATGACAATCAGCCCCAGCATTTT.

The V call is TRBV2, the J call TRBJ2-5; D may match TRBD1 or TRBD2 (7 bases each). Germline-derived CDR1 and CDR2 are SNHLY and FYNNEI. The CDR3 loop spans 16 amino acids. With 4 bases removed from V and 5 bases from J, the gap between germline ends came to 20 bases. This chain's CDR3 is CASSAERLQGGETQYF. The CDR3 DNA follows: TGTGCCAGCAGTGCGGAACGGTTGCAGGGGGGGGAGACCCAGTACTTC.

This sequence joins TRBV18 and TRBJ2-7; 9 positions match TRBD2. Unmatched junction bases numbered 5, after V lost 2 bases and J lost 6 bases. The germline V gene has CDR1 KGHSH and CDR2 LQKENI. The CDR3 loop spans 14 amino acids. CDR3 region: CASSPISGSPEQYF. The CDR3 DNA reads TGTGCCAGCTCACCAATTAGCGGGAGTCCCGAGCAGTACTTC.

This clonotype appeared many times. V is TRBV3-1 and J is TRBJ2-1; D possibly matches TRBD1 or TRBD2 (7 bases each). This CDR3 has 13 amino acids. Germline CDR1 is LGHDT and CDR2 is YNNKEL (reference sequence). Trimming shortened V by 7 bases and J by 8 bases, and 15 bases separated the two germline ends. The CDR3 reads CASTQRGQHEQFF. CDR3 coding DNA: TGTGCCAGCACCCAGCGGGGACAGCATGAGCAGTTCTTC.